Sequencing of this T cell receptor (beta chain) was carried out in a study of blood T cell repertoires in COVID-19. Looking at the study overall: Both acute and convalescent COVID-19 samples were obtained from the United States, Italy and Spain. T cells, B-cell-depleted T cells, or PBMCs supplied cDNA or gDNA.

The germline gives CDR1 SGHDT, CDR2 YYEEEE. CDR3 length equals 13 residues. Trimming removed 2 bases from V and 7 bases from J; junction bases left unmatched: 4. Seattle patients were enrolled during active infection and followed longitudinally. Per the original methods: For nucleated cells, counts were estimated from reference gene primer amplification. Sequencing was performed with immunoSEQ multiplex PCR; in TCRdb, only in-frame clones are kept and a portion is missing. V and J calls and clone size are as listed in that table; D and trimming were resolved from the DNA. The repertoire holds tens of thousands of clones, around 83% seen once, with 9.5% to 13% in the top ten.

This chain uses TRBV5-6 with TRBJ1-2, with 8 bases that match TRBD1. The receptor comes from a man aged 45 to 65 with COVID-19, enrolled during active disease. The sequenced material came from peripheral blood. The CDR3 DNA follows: TGTGCCAGCAGCTTCGCAGGGGGCGGTGGCTACACCTTC. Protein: CASSFAGGGGYTF.